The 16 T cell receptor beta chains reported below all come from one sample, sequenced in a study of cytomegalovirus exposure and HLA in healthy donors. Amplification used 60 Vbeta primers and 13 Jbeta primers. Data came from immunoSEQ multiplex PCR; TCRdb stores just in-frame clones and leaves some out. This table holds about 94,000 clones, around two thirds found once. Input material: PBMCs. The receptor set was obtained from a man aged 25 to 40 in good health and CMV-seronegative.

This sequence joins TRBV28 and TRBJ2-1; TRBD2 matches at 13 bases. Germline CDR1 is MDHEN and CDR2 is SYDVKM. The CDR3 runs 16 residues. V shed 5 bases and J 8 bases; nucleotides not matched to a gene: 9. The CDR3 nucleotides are TGTGCCAGCAGTCCGGCCACTAGCGGGAGGGCCGATGAGCAGTTCTTC. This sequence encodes CASSPATSGRADEQFF.

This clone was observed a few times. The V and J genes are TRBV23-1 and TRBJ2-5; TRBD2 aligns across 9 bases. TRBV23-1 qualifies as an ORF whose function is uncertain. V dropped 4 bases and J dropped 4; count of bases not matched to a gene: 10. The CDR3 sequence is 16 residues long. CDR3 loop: CASSRFNSGSGETQYF. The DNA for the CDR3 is TGCGCCAGCAGTCGCTTTAATAGCGGGAGTGGAGAGACCCAGTACTTC.

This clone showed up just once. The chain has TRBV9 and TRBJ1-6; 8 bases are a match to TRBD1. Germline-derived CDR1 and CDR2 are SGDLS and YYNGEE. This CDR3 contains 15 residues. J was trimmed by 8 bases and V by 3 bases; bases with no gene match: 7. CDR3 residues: CASSGRQGWDSPLHF. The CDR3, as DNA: TGTGCCAGCAGCGGCCGACAGGGGTGGGATTCACCCCTCCACTTT.

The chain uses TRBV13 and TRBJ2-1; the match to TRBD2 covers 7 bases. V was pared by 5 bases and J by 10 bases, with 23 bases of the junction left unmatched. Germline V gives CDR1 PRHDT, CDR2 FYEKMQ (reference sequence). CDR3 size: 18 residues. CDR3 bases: TGTGCCAGCAGCAAATCACTAGCGCAGATTTCGTGGGGGTCGGAGCAGTTCTTC. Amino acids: CASSKSLAQISWGSEQFF.

The CDR3 DNA sequence: TGTGCCAGCAGCGCGGGACAGGGGGGCGAGCAGTACTTC. Amino acid sequence: CASSAGQGGEQYF. The chain couples TRBV7-2 to TRBJ2-7; TRBD1 matches at 11 bases. Trimming removed 5 bases from V and 6 bases from J; junction bases left unmatched: 3. This CDR3 region has 13 residues. Germline CDR1 reads SGHTA; CDR2 reads FQGNSA.

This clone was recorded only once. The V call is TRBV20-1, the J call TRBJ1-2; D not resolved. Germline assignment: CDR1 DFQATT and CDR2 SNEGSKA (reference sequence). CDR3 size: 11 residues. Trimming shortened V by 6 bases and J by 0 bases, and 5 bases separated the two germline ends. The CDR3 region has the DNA TGCAGTGCCTTAGCTAACTATGGCTACACCTTC. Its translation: CSALANYGYTF.

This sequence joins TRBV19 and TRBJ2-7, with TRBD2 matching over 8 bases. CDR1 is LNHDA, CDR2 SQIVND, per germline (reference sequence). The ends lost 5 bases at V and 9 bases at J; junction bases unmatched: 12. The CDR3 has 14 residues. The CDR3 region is CASSRTSLLGGQYF. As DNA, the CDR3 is TGTGCCAGTAGTCGGACTAGCTTGCTGGGTGGGCAGTACTTC. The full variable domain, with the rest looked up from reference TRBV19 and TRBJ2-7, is DGGITQSPKYLFRKEGQNVTLSCEQNLNHDAMYWYRQDPGQGLRLIYYSQIVNDFQKGDIAEGYSVSREKKESFPLTVTSAQKNPTAFYLCASSRTSLLGGQYFGPGTRLTVT.

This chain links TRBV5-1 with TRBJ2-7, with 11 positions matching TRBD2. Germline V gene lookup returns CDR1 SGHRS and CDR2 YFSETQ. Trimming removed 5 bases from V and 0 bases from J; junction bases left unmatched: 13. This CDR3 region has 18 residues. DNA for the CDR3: TGCGCCAGCAGAATTTCGGCTAGCGGGAGGAGGAGCTCCTACGAGCAGTACTTC. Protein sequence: CASRISASGRRSSYEQYF. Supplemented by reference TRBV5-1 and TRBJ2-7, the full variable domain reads KAGVTQTPRYLIKTRGQQVTLSCSPISGHRSVSWYQQTPGQGLQFLFEYFSETQRNKGNFPGRFSGRQFSNSRSEMNVSTLELGDSALYLCASRISASGRRSSYEQYFGPGTRLTVT.

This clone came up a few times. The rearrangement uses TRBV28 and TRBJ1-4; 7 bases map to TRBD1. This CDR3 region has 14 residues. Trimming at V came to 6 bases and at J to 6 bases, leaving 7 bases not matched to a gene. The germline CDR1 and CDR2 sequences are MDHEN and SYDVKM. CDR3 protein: CASSRRQGHEKLFF. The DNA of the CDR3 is TGTGCCAGCAGCCGTCGACAGGGCCATGAAAAACTGTTTTTT.

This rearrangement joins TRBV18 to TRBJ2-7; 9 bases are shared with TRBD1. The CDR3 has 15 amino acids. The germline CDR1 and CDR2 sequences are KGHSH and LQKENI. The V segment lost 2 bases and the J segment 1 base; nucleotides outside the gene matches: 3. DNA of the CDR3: TGTGCCAGCTCACCAGCGACAGGGGGTTCCTACGAGCAGTACTTC. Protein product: CASSPATGGSYEQYF.

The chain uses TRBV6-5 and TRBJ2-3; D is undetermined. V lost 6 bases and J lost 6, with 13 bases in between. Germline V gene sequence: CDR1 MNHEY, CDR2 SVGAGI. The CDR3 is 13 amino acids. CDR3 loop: CASSLRGSDTQYF. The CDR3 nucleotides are TGTGCCAGCAGCCTTCGAGGATCGGATACGCAGTATTTT.

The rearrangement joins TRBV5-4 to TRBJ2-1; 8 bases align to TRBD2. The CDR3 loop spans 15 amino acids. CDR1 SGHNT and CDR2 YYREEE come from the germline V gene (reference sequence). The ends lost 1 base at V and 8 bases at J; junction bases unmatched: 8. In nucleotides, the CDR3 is TGTGCCAGCAGCTTGTTCGGGAGGGCGATACATGAGCAGTTCTTC. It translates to CASSLFGRAIHEQFF.

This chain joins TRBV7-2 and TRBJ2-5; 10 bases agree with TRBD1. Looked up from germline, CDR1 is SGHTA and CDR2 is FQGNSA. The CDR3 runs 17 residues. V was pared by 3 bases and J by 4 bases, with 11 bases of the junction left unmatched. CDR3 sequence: CASSFLPGTGDLETQYF. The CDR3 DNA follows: TGTGCCAGCAGCTTTCTTCCCGGGACAGGGGACCTAGAGACCCAGTACTTC.

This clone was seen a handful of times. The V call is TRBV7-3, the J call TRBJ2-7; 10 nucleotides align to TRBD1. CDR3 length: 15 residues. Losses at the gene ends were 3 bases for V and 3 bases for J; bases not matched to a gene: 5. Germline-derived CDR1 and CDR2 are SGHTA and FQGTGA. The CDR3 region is CASSFGTGDGYEQYF. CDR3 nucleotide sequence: TGTGCCAGCAGCTTCGGGACAGGGGACGGCTACGAGCAGTACTTC. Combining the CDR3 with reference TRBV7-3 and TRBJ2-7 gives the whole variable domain GAGVSQTPSNKVTEKGKYVELRCDPISGHTALYWYRQSLGQGPEFLIYFQGTGAADDSGLPNDRFFAVRPEGSVSTLKIQRTERGDSAVYLCASSFGTGDGYEQYFGPGTRLTVT.

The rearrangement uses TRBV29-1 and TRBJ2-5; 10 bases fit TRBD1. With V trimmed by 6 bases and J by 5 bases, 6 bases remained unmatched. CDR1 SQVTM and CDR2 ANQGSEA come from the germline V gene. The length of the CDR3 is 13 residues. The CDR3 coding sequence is TGCAGCGTAGAGACAGGGGGCGTTGAGACCCAGTACTTC. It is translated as CSVETGGVETQYF.

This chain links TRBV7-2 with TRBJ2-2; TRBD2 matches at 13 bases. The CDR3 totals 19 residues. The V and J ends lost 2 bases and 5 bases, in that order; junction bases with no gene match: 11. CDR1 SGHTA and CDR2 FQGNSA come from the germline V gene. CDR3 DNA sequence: TGTGCCAGCAGCTTATTTACTAGCGGGGGGGCCGTCGGAACCGGGGAGCTGTTTTTT. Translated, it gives CASSLFTSGGAVGTGELFF.